This T cell receptor (beta chain) was captured in a study of blood T cell repertoires in COVID-19. Study as a whole: Acute and convalescent COVID-19 specimens originated in the United States, Italy and Spain. The cDNA or gDNA used as material had been derived from T cells, B-cell-depleted T cells, or PBMCs.

This CDR3 spans 19 amino acids. TCRdb's table, derived via immunoSEQ multiplex PCR, lists solely in-frame clones and lacks some. The repertoire consists of 300,000 to 400,000 clones, with approximately 91% occurring once and the leading ten covering around 6.6%. Those enrolled in Seattle joined during active infection and were followed longitudinally afterward. V usage is TRBV21-1 and J usage is TRBJ2-2; TRBD2 is taken as the D call from the table, unchecked against the DNA. TRBV21-1 is tagged as a pseudogene. The receptor was derived from a woman aged 70-85 years with COVID-19, enrolled during active disease. The sample was peripheral blood. The CDR3: CASSKIPQCGGRNTGELFF. For the CDR3, the DNA is TGTGCCAGCAGCAAAATCCCTCAATGCGGGGGGCGGAACACCGGGGAGCTGTTTTTT.